This entry features one T cell receptor (beta chain) sequence. What it binds is not known. This sample was included in a study of cytomegalovirus exposure and HLA in healthy donors. As for the study in general: Approximately 180 million T cells yielded approximately 110 million unique TCR beta sequences in earlier analysis. The study, taken as a whole, reports: The study had only CMV serostatus as immune exposure information.

Primers included in the PCR were 60 Vbeta and 13 Jbeta primers. Authors' processing steps: Later, 80 million or so unique TCR beta chains were counted in an analysis, and roughly 11 million of them were shared. Profiled with immunoSEQ multiplex PCR; TCRdb holds only in-frame clones, not every one. V and J calls and clone size are given by that table; D and trimming were obtained from the DNA. The sample data list about 130,000 clones. V lost 0 bases, J lost 0 bases, and 15 bases lay in between. The CDR3 covers 16 residues. Germline V gives CDR1 SQVTM, CDR2 ANQGSEA. The chain joins TRBV29-1 to TRBJ2-7; possible D gene TRBD1, 5 bases. Source material: PBMCs. The receptor was derived from a woman aged 55-69 years in good health and CMV-seronegative. CDR3 in DNA: TGCAGCGTTGAAGAGTCAGGGCGCCGGAGCTCCTACGAGCAGTACTTC. Amino acids: CSVEESGRRSSYEQYF.